Listed below are T cell receptor beta chains from one sample, sequenced in a study of shared clonotypes between healthy human individuals. Assay used: immunoSEQ multiplex PCR; TCRdb lists only in-frame clones, some missing. The sample has about 1 million clones; more than 75% are singletons. Sample: memory CD4+ T cells from PBMCs. These receptors all come from a man between 18 and 29 years old in good health. Some clones in this sample may be carry-over from other donors' samples. Each CDR3 is given with its conserved first and last residue.

J: TRBJ1-5
V: TRBV28
CDR3: CASSQGLQPQHF

J: TRBJ2-2
V: TRBV11-1
CDR3: CASSYQAGQGAAGELFF

J: TRBJ2-3
V: TRBV10-3
CDR3: CAISARGSGTDTQYF

J: TRBJ1-2
V: TRBV28
CDR3: CASSLLQTVSGYTF

J: TRBJ2-3
V: TRBV18
CDR3: CASSPGQSSTDTQYF

J: TRBJ2-1
V: TRBV9
CDR3: CASSVGQGVNEQFF

J: TRBJ1-2
V: TRBV19
CDR3: CASAQQNYGYTF

J: TRBJ2-5
V: TRBV5-4
CDR3: CASSFAGLQETQYF

J: TRBJ1-5
V: TRBV6-5
CDR3: CASRYRRNQPQHF

J: TRBJ1-1
V: TRBV7-2
CDR3: CASSPGRGEAFF

J: TRBJ2-5
V: TRBV5-1
CDR3: CASSFVGLAEETQYF

J: TRBJ1-1
V: TRBV5-8
CDR3: CASSLGLQGTEAFF

J: TRBJ2-2
V: TRBV27
CDR3: CAGRTGTISNRELFF

J: TRBJ2-3
V: TRBV7-2
CDR3: CASSLRRGWTDTQYF

J: TRBJ2-1
V: TRBV7-3
CDR3: CASSLSPNEQFF

J: TRBJ2-7
V: TRBV28
CDR3: CASSSMGLDEQYF

J: TRBJ2-7
V: TRBV6-5
CDR3: CASSYSITFLSYEQYF

J: TRBJ2-3
V: TRBV5-1
CDR3: CASSFGGGTDTQYF

J: TRBJ1-1
V: TRBV6-6
CDR3: CASSYSNPGTEAFF

J: TRBJ2-1
V: TRBV7-3
CDR3: CASSLGLAGDHYNEQFF

J: TRBJ2-1
V: TRBV7-8
CDR3: CASSLWRDPGLATNEQFF

J: TRBJ1-3
V: TRBV11-2
CDR3: CASKMTVPGNTIYF

J: TRBJ2-7
V: TRBV28
CDR3: CASSAETSGSSYEQYF

J: TRBJ2-3
V: TRBV7-8
CDR3: CASSPRGPSSDTQYF

J: TRBJ1-5
V: TRBV5-5
CDR3: CASSPRGGGQGSQHF

J: TRBJ2-1
V: TRBV5-1
CDR3: CASSGGTGYNEQFF

J: TRBJ1-2
V: TRBV6-1
CDR3: CASSNREPYGYTF

J: TRBJ1-2
V: TRBV5-4
CDR3: CASSLAQGFSYGYTF

J: TRBJ2-3
V: TRBV7-2
CDR3: CASSFDPGQPTQYF

J: TRBJ2-2
V: TRBV4-3
CDR3: CASSQAGGINTGELFF

J: TRBJ2-1
V: TRBV5-5
CDR3: CASSPSLAVLYNEQFF

J: TRBJ2-5
V: TRBV11-2
CDR3: CASSKGRAQETQYF

J: TRBJ2-5
V: TRBV5-6
CDR3: CASNNVRTGWQETQYF

J: TRBJ1-2
V: TRBV19
CDR3: CASGGLGYTF

J: TRBJ2-7
V: TRBV6-5
CDR3: CASSPSGSYEQYF

J: TRBJ1-1
V: TRBV30
CDR3: CAWRTDNMNTEAFF

J: TRBJ1-5
V: TRBV7-2
CDR3: CASSSGTSNQPQHF

J: TRBJ1-4
V: TRBV5-1
CDR3: CASSLYGGTNEKLFF

J: TRBJ1-1
V: TRBV6-5
CDR3: CASSSTAGANTEAFF

J: TRBJ2-3
V: TRBV27
CDR3: CASSLFSGLPTDTQYF

J: TRBJ1-1
V: TRBV15
CDR3: CATSSIGGNTEAFF

J: TRBJ2-3
V: TRBV27
CDR3: CASAGTSGRTDTQYF

J: TRBJ1-5
V: TRBV11-2
CDR3: CASSFSMWERSNQPQHF

J: TRBJ2-5
V: TRBV5-1
CDR3: CASSSGTVLQETQYF

J: TRBJ2-5
V: TRBV5-1
CDR3: CASKELNPGIQETQYF